This entry is about one TCR beta chain. As yet, its antigen is unknown. This sample was taken from a study of cytomegalovirus exposure and HLA in healthy donors. These donors were members of the approximately 110-subject validation cohort, a group separate from the approximately 620-subject first cohort. Regarding the study as a whole: Cytomegalovirus association was listed for 170 or so TCR beta chains.

TCRdb keeps only in-frame clones here, not all; method: immunoSEQ multiplex PCR. The sample has a few hundred thousand clones; 90% are singletons. The V gene lost 5 bases and the J gene lost 6 bases, with 22 bases spanning the gap. This CDR3 contains 17 residues. The germline V gene has CDR1 MNHEY and CDR2 SMNVEV (reference sequence). Sequences were obtained from PBMCs. This TCR was recovered from a woman under 30 in good health and CMV-seronegative. The chain joins TRBV27 to TRBJ2-2; weak D call: TRBD1 (6 bases). CDR3 DNA sequence: TGTGCCAGCAGTACACCCCGGGACATAAAGAGATCCGGGGAGCTGTTTTTT. Translated, it gives CASSTPRDIKRSGELFF.